A single sample gave rise to the 32 T cell receptor beta chains below, sequenced in a study of OX40 agonist ivuxolimab in advanced cancers. Some clones are missing from TCRdb's copy, which holds only in-frame ones; the method was immunoSEQ multiplex PCR. Counted here are tens of thousands of clones, about 88% occurring once; the ten biggest clones make up 30% to 35%. The source was CD4+ or CD8+ T cells sorted from blood, collected in a trial of the OX40 agonist ivuxolimab. These receptors were taken from an adult with an advanced solid tumor such as melanoma, head and neck, liver or kidney cancer.

V is TRBV5-1 and J is TRBJ1-1, with 7 bases aligning to TRBD1. V lost 3 bases and J lost 4; bases outside the gene matches: 12. The V gene's germline CDR1 is SGHRS and CDR2 YFSETQ. This CDR3 spans 16 amino acids. The CDR3 is CASSSPLTGSGTEAFF. The CDR3 bases are TGCGCCAGCAGCTCCCCTTTGACAGGGTCGGGCACTGAAGCTTTCTTT.

The chain joins TRBV4-1 to TRBJ1-1; possibly TRBD1 for D (6 bases). The germline CDR1 and CDR2 sequences are MGHRA and YSYEKL. This CDR3 is 21 amino acids long. V was trimmed by 1 base and J by 1 base, leaving 28 bases between them. CDR3 in DNA: TGCGCCAGCAGCCAAGTCCGGTACCGAAAAGGGGGTGATTCGTGGAACACTGAAGCTTTCTTT. It codes for CASSQVRYRKGGDSWNTEAFF.

V and J are TRBV30 and TRBJ1-6; D uncertain. There are 13 residues in the CDR3. Trimming took 2 bases from V and 7 from J, leaving 9 bases between them. Germline CDR1 reads GTSNPN; CDR2 reads SVGIG (reference sequence). CDR3 region: CAWSRLPNSPLHF. The DNA for the CDR3 is TGTGCCTGGAGTAGGCTACCAAATTCACCCCTCCACTTT.

The chain combines TRBV15 with TRBJ2-2, with TRBD2 matching over 8 bases. The germline gives CDR1 LNHNV, CDR2 YYDKDF (reference sequence). This CDR3 spans 16 amino acids. J gave up 8 bases and V 9 bases, and 17 bases lay outside the gene matches. CDR3 region: CATMLIAGGLSGELFF. CDR3 coding DNA: TGTGCCACTATGCTGATTGCGGGAGGTCTAAGTGGGGAGCTGTTTTTT.

The V call is TRBV6-1, the J call TRBJ1-4, with 7 bases lining up with TRBD1. The CDR3 extends over 15 amino acids. Germline trimming cut 2 bases from V and 7 bases from J; bases unmatched to any gene: 7. Germline values: CDR1 MNHNS, CDR2 SASEGT. DNA of the CDR3: TGTGCCAGCAGTGAAACCAGGGGGGTGGGTGAAAAACTGTTTTTT. This encodes CASSETRGVGEKLFF.

This clone has more than one count but fewer than ten. A far larger clone is one base from this, pointing to a likely read error. This chain links TRBV11-3 with TRBJ2-7; D remains unclear. Trimming removed 5 bases from V and 7 bases from J, with 24 bases in between. The CDR3 loop spans 16 amino acids. CDR1 is SGHNT and CDR2 is YENEEA in the germline V gene. CDR3 sequence: CASSQESALERSEQYF. The CDR3 nucleotides are TGTGCCAGCAGCCAAGAATCGGCCCTCGAACGGTCTGAGCAGTACTTC.

Note on this clone: Different DNA sequences within this sample yield the same CDR3. The chain recombines TRBV6-9 with TRBJ2-7; maybe TRBD1 (6 bases). With 7 bases removed from V and 0 bases from J, the gap between germline ends came to 16 bases. CDR3 size: 15 residues. Germline V gene lookup returns CDR1 MNHGY and CDR2 SVAAGI. CDR3 coding DNA: TGTGCCAGCACCGATCTGGGGGCCCCCTCCTACGAGCAGTACTTC. Translating gives CASTDLGAPSYEQYF.

The chain employs TRBV19 and TRBJ1-5; D might be TRBD1 (5 bases). Germline-derived CDR1 and CDR2 are LNHDA and SQIVND (reference sequence). The V end lost 3 bases, the J end lost 3 bases, and 15 bases lay between the germline ends. The CDR3 is 16 amino acids. CDR3 sequence reads: CASSMVGVANNQPQHF. The CDR3 DNA reads TGTGCCAGTAGTATGGTGGGGGTGGCTAACAATCAGCCCCAGCATTTT.

The CDR3 nucleotides read TGTGCCAGCAGCTTGGTCGGCGGAACCGAGCAGTACTTC. Translation gives CASSLVGGTEQYF. This sequence joins TRBV5-4 and TRBJ2-7; unclear D gene. Trimming removed 0 bases at V and 6 bases at J, with 10 bases between. From germline, CDR1 is SGHNT and CDR2 YYREEE (reference sequence). There are 13 residues in the CDR3.

This chain links TRBV19 with TRBJ2-1; tentative D call: TRBD1 (7 bases). V lost 4 bases and J 9 bases, leaving 16 bases between the germline ends. Germline CDR1 is LNHDA and CDR2 is SQIVND (reference sequence). This CDR3 region has 14 residues. The CDR3 protein is CASSTRGSGSEQFF. The DNA of the CDR3 is TGTGCCAGTAGTACCAGGGGGTCCGGGAGTGAGCAGTTCTTC.

This clone appeared once. This chain uses TRBV30 with TRBJ2-2, with 10 bases aligning to TRBD2. V trimming: 1 base; J trimming: 6 bases; junction bases outside the gene matches: 2. Germline CDR1 and CDR2: GTSNPN and SVGIG (reference sequence). The CDR3 has 14 amino acids. The CDR3 is CAWSGLAGAGELFF. CDR3 DNA sequence: TGTGCCTGGAGTGGGCTAGCGGGAGCCGGGGAGCTGTTTTTT.

V is TRBV28 and J is TRBJ1-4; a possible D gene is TRBD1 (6 bases). Trimming left V 4 bases short and J 4 bases short, with 10 bases between. The CDR3 spans 14 residues. CDR1 is MDHEN, CDR2 SYDVKM, per germline. The CDR3 loop reads CASSSGQFNEKLFF. The CDR3 nucleotides are TGTGCCAGCAGTTCCGGACAGTTTAATGAAAAACTGTTTTTT.

This clone has just a few counts. The chain employs TRBV10-1 and TRBJ1-3; TRBD1 agrees at 8 bases. V was clipped by 8 bases and J by 3 bases; unmatched bases: 9. CDR1 and CDR2 from the germline V gene are WNHNN and SYGVQD (reference sequence). The CDR3 contains 15 residues. CDR3 bases: TGCGCCAGCGTGAGGGGCAGGGGGCTTGGAAACACCATATATTTT. It translates to CASVRGRGLGNTIYF.

V and J are TRBV11-3 and TRBJ1-2; D not certain. CDR1 and CDR2 (germline): SGHNT, YENEEA. This CDR3 has 14 amino acids. The germline V and J ends were trimmed by 7 bases and 4 bases, with 16 bases remaining between them. This chain's CDR3 is CASTQQPPGYGYTF. CDR3 nucleotide sequence: TGTGCCAGCACCCAACAACCACCGGGCTATGGCTACACCTTC.

The V gene is TRBV5-1, the J gene TRBJ2-1; D might be TRBD2 (6 bases). The ends were cut back, 5 bases at V and 0 bases at J, with 12 bases in the middle. The CDR3 spans 15 residues. CDR1 and CDR2 from the germline V gene are SGHRS and YFSETQ. This CDR3 is CASRMGGSSYNEQFF. The CDR3 region has the DNA TGCGCCAGCAGGATGGGGGGTAGCTCCTACAATGAGCAGTTCTTC.

For the CDR3, the DNA is TGTGCCAGCAGCTTACAGGGGAATGAGCAGTTCTTC. It translates to CASSLQGNEQFF. The gene calls are TRBV5-5 and TRBJ2-1; 7 bases map to TRBD1. Trimming at V came to 2 bases and at J to 7 bases, leaving 0 bases not matched to a gene. The CDR3 contains 12 residues. The germline CDR1 and CDR2 sequences are SGHKS and YYEKEE (reference sequence).

The CDR3 coding sequence is TGTGCCAGCAGTTCGACAGGGAAAGATGGCTACACCTTC. Translation: CASSSTGKDGYTF. The chain employs TRBV28 and TRBJ1-2, with 7 bases identical to TRBD1. The CDR3 is 13 amino acids. J lost 6 bases, V lost 4 bases, and 5 bases had no gene match. Per germline, CDR1 MDHEN and CDR2 SYDVKM.

The chain has TRBV5-1 and TRBJ2-3; tentatively, D is TRBD2 (6 bases). The CDR3 totals 15 residues. V gave up 0 bases and J gave up 1 base, with 9 bases separating them. Germline loops: CDR1 SGHRS, CDR2 YFSETQ. The CDR3 DNA is TGCGCCAGCAGCTTGGTGGCTAGCGGCACAGATACGCAGTATTTT. It encodes CASSLVASGTDTQYF.

The chain joins TRBV7-2 to TRBJ1-1; D is perhaps TRBD1 (5 bases). The germline CDR1 and CDR2 sequences are SGHTA and FQGNSA. The CDR3 runs to 15 residues. V lost 5 bases to trimming and J lost 1 base, with 14 bases between them. The CDR3, as DNA: TGTGCCAGCAGCCCCCGGGGGGGGAAGAACACTGAAGCTTTCTTT. As protein: CASSPRGGKNTEAFF. Full variable domain (rest looked up from reference TRBV7-2 and TRBJ1-1): GAGVSQSPSNKVTEKGKDVELRCDPISGHTALYWYRQSLGQGLEFLIYFQGNSAPDKSGLPSDRFSAERTGGSVSTLTIQRTQQEDSAVYLCASSPRGGKNTEAFFGQGTRLTVV.

The chain is built from TRBV5-1 and TRBJ2-5; D uncertain. The length of the CDR3 is 15 residues. Germline CDR1 is SGHRS and CDR2 is YFSETQ. V shed 1 base and J shed 2 bases, with 12 bases lying between them. The CDR3 region has the DNA TGCGCCAGCAGCTTGCTCCGGGCAGGTCAAGAGACCCAGTACTTC. The encoded protein is CASSLLRAGQETQYF.

There are a few counts of this clone. At one end, the junction sequence differs from germline, possibly due to a read error. Other DNA sequences in the same sample also yield this CDR3. The gene calls are TRBV6-5 and TRBJ2-7; no reliable D call. The CDR3 spans 12 residues. CDR1 and CDR2 (germline): MNHEY, SVGAGI. DNA for the CDR3: TGCGCCAGCAGTGAGGCCGTATACGAGCAGTACTTC. Its translation is CASSEAVYEQYF.

The chain carries TRBV15 and TRBJ2-5; D gene ambiguous. The CDR3 sequence is 15 residues long. V lost 3 bases and J lost 0, with 11 bases in between. Germline CDR1 reads LNHNV; CDR2 reads YYDKDF (reference sequence). The CDR3: CATSSTLTYQETQYF. CDR3 in DNA: TGTGCCACCAGCAGTACCCTGACTTACCAAGAGACCCAGTACTTC.

V is TRBV29-1 and J is TRBJ2-3; 9 nucleotides match TRBD2. Germline CDR1 reads SQVTM; CDR2 reads ANQGSEA. Trimming cost V 5 bases and J 1 base; bases outside gene matches: 4. CDR3 length equals 14 residues. The CDR3, as DNA: TGCAGCGTTCTGGTAGCGGGGGGCACAGATACGCAGTATTTT. This translates into CSVLVAGGTDTQYF.

The chain joins TRBV7-7 to TRBJ2-5; 9 nucleotides agree with TRBD1. This CDR3 is 15 amino acids long. CDR1 and CDR2 (germline): SSHAT, FNYEAQ (reference sequence). V shed 5 bases and J 3 bases; nucleotides not matched to a gene: 7. CDR3 DNA sequence: TGTGCCAGCAGCAACCCTGGGACAGGGAAAGAGACCCAGTACTTC. Encoded protein: CASSNPGTGKETQYF.

This clone was observed a few times. The chain has TRBV10-3 and TRBJ1-5, with D unclear. The V and J ends lost 10 bases and 0 bases respectively, with 10 bases between them. CDR3 length: 13 residues. CDR1 ENHRY and CDR2 SYGVKD come from the germline V gene. DNA for the CDR3: TGTGCCACCCAGGCAGATAGCAATCAGCCCCAGCATTTT. This encodes CATQADSNQPQHF.

This chain links TRBV7-8 with TRBJ1-2; D perhaps matches TRBD1 (6 bases). CDR1 and CDR2 from the germline V gene are SGHVS and FQNEAQ. CDR3 size: 18 residues. Trimming cost V 3 bases and J 3 bases, with 23 bases left between them. The CDR3 is CASSFVGGARPLDYGYTF. The CDR3, as DNA: TGTGCCAGCAGCTTCGTCGGGGGGGCGCGTCCGCTAGACTATGGCTACACCTTC.

This rearrangement joins TRBV7-9 to TRBJ2-2; D possibly corresponds to TRBD1 (6 bases). The germline V and J ends were trimmed by 6 bases and 7 bases, with 12 bases remaining between them. Germline V lookup: CDR1 SEHNR, CDR2 FQNEAQ (reference sequence). The CDR3 runs 13 residues. The CDR3 loop is CASSTQGSGELFF. The CDR3 bases are TGTGCCAGCAGTACCCAGGGGAGCGGGGAGCTGTTTTTT.

The J gene is TRBJ1-4, the V gene TRBV7-6; no definite D call. The germline V gene encodes CDR1 SGHVS and CDR2 FNYEAQ. CDR3 size: 16 residues. Trimming took 4 bases from V and 7 from J, leaving 19 bases between them. The CDR3: CASSSLPGPDREKLFF. In DNA, the CDR3 is TGTGCCAGCAGCTCTCTCCCGGGCCCCGACCGTGAAAAACTGTTTTTT.

The chain uses TRBV27 and TRBJ2-7; the match to TRBD1 covers 7 bases. The junction had 16 bases not matched to a gene; V was cut back by 4 bases and J by 7 bases. In germline, CDR1 is MNHEY, CDR2 SMNVEV (reference sequence). CDR3 length: 16 residues. This chain's CDR3 is CASSSARPTGLEEQYF. The CDR3 nucleotides are TGTGCCAGCAGTTCCGCCCGCCCGACAGGGTTGGAGGAGCAGTACTTC.

The rearrangement joins TRBV21-1 to TRBJ2-3; the DNA was not used to check the table's D call, TRBD2. TRBV21-1 is assigned pseudogene status. The CDR3 is 15 residues long. DNA for the CDR3: TGTGCCAGCAGCAAAGCACTAGCGATGGCAGATACGCAGTATTTT. Protein product: CASSKALAMADTQYF.

J is TRBJ1-5 and V is TRBV21-1. TRBV21-1 is classified as a pseudogene. CDR3 size: 11 residues. The CDR3 DNA reads as TGTGCCAGCAGCGCAAATCAGCCCCAGCATTTT. Its protein is CASSANQPQHF.

The chain uses TRBV5-6 and TRBJ1-2; D is unresolved. This CDR3 contains 14 residues. CDR1 and CDR2 from the germline V gene are SGHDT and YYEEEE. Between the trimmed V and J ends, which lost 1 base and 5 bases, there was a span of 12 bases. CDR3 protein: CASSLSTELYGYTF. The CDR3 region has the DNA TGTGCCAGCAGCTTGTCAACGGAGCTATATGGCTACACCTTC.